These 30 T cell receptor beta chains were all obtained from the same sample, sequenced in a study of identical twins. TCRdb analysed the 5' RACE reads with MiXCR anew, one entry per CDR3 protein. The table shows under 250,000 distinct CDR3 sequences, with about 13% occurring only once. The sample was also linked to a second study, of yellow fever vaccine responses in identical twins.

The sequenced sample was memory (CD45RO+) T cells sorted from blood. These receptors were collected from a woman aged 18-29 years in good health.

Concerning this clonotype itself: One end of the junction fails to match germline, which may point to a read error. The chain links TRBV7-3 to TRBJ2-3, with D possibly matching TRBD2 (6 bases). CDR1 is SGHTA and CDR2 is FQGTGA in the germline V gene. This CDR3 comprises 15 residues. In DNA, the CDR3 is TGTGCCAGCAGACAGACTAGTGGGGGGACGGATATGCAGTATTTT. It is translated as CASRQTSGGTDMQYF. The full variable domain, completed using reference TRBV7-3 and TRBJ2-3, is GAGVSQTPSNKVTEKGKYVELRCDPISGHTALYWYRQSLGQGPEFLIYFQGTGAADDSGLPNDRFFAVRPEGSVSTLKIQRTERGDSAVYLCASRQTSGGTDMQYFGPGTRLTVL.

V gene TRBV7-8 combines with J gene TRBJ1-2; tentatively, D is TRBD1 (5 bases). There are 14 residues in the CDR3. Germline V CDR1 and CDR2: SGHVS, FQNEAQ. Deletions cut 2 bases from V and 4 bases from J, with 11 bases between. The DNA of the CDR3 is TGTGCCAGCAGCTTATTAGGGGAGGTCTATGGCTACACCTTC. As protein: CASSLLGEVYGYTF.

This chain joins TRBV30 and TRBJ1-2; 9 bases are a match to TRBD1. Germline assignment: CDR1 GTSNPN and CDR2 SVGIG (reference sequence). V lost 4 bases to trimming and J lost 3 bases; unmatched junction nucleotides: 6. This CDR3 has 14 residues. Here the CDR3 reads CAWIPTGGDYGYTF. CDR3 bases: TGTGCCTGGATCCCAACAGGGGGCGACTATGGCTACACCTTC.

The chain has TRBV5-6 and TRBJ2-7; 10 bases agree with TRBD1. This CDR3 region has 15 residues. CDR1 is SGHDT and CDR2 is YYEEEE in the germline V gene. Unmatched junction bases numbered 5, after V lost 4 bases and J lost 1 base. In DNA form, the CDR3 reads TGTGCCAGCAGCCCGGGGGGACAGGGGTCCTACGAGCAGTACTTC. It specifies CASSPGGQGSYEQYF.

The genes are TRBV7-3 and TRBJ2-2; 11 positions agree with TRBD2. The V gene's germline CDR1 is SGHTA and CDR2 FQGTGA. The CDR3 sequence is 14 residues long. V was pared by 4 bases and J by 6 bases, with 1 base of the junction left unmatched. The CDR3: CASSYSGGAGELFF. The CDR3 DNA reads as TGTGCCAGCAGCTATAGCGGGGGGGCCGGGGAGCTGTTTTTT.

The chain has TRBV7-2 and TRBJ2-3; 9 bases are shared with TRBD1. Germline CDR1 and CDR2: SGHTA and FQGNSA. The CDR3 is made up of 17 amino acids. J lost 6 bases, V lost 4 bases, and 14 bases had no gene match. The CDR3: CASSSDRGTQTVDTQYF. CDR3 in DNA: TGTGCCAGCAGCTCGGACAGGGGAACCCAGACAGTGGATACGCAGTATTTT.

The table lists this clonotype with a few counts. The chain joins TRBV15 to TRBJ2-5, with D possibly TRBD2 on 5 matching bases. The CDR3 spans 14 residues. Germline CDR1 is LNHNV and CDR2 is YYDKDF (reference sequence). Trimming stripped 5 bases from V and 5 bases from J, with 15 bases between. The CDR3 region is CATSDPRGRETQYF. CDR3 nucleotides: TGTGCCACCAGCGATCCCCGGGGTCGGGAGACCCAGTACTTC.

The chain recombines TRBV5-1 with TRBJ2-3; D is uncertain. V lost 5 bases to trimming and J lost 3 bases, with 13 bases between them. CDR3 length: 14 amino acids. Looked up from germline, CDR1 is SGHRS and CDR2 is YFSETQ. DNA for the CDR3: TGCGCCAGCAGGGCGGAGTTAAAGACAGATACGCAGTATTTT. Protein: CASRAELKTDTQYF.

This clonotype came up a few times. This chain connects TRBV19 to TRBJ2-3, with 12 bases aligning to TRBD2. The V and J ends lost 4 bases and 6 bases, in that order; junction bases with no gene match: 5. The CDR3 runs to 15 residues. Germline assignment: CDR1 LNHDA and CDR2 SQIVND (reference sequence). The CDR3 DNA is TGTGCCAGTAGTAGGACTAGCGGGAAAGTGGATACGCAGTATTTT. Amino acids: CASSRTSGKVDTQYF.

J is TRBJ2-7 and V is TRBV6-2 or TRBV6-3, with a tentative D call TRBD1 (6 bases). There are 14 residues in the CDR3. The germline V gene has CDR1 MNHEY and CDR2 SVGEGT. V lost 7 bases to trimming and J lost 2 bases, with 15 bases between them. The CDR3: CASTYTGLAYEQYF. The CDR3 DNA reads TGTGCCAGCACCTATACAGGGCTAGCCTACGAGCAGTACTTC.

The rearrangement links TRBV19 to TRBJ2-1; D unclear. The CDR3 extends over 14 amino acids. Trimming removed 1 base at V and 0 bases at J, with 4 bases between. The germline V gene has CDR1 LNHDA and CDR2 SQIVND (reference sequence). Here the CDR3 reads CASSIARSYNEQFF. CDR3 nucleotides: TGTGCCAGTAGTATAGCACGCTCCTACAATGAGCAGTTCTTC.

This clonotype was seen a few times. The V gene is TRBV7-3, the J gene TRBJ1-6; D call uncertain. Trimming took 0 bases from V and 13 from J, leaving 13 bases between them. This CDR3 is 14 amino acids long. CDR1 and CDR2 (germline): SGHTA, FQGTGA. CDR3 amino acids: CASSLTDGVGPLHF. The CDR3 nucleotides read TGTGCCAGCAGCTTAACGGATGGGGTTGGGCCCCTCCACTTT. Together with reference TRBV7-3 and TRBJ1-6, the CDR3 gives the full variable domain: GAGVSQTPSNKVTEKGKYVELRCDPISGHTALYWYRQSLGQGPEFLIYFQGTGAADDSGLPNDRFFAVRPEGSVSTLKIQRTERGDSAVYLCASSLTDGVGPLHFGNGTRLTVT.

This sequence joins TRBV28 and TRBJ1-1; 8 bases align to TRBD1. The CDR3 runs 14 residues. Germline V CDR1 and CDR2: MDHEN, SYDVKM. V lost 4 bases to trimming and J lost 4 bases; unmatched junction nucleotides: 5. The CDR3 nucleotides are TGTGCCAGCAGTTCGACAGGGGTGAGCACTGAAGCTTTCTTT. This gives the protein CASSSTGVSTEAFF.

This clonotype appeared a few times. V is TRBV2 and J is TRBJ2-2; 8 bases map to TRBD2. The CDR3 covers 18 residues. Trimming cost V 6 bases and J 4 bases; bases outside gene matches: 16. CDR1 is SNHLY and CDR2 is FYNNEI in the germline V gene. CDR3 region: CASRVGQRETVITGELFF. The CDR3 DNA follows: TGTGCCAGCAGAGTCGGACAGCGGGAGACGGTAATCACCGGGGAGCTGTTTTTT.

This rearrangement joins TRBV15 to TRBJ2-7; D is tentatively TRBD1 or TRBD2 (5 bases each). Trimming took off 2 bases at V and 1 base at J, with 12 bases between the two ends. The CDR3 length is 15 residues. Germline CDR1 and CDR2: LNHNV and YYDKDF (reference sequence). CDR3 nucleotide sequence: TGTGCCACCAGCAGAACTCGGGACGGATCCTACGAGCAGTACTTC. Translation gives CATSRTRDGSYEQYF. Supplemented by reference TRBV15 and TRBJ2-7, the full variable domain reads DAMVIQNPRYQVTQFGKPVTLSCSQTLNHNVMYWYQQKSSQAPKLLFHYYDKDFNNEADTPDNFQSRRPNTSFCFLDIRSPGLGDTAMYLCATSRTRDGSYEQYFGPGTRLTVT.

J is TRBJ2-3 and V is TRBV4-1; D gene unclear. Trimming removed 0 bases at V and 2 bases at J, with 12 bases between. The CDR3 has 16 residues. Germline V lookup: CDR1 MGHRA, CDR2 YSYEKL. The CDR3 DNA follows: TGCGCCAGCAGCCAAGATAGGGTAGCAGCCACAGATACGCAGTATTTT. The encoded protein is CASSQDRVAATDTQYF.

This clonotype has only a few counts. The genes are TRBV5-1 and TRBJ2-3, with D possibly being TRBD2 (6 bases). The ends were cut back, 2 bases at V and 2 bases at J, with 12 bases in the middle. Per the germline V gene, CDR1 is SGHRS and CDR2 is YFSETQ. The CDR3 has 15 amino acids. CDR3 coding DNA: TGCGCCAGCAGCTTATGGCGGGGTTCCACAGATACGCAGTATTTT. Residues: CASSLWRGSTDTQYF.

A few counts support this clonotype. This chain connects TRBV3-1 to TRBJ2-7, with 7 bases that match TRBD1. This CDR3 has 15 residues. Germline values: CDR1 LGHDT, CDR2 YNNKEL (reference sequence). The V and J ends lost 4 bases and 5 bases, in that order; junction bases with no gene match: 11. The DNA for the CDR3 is TGTGCCAGCAGCCGATGGGACAGCTTTCTTAACGAGCAGTACTTC. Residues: CASSRWDSFLNEQYF.

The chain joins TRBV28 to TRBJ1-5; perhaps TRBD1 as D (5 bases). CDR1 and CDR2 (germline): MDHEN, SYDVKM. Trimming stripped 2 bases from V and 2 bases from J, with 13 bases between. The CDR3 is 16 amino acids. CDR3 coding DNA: TGTGCCAGCAGTTTAGGGACCGGGGGGGGCAATCAGCCCCAGCATTTT. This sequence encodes CASSLGTGGGNQPQHF.

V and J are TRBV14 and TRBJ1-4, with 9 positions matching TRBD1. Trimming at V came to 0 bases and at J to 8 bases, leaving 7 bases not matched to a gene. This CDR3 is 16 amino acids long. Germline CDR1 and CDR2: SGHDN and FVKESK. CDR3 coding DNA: TGTGCCAGCAGCCAAGAGACCGGGACAGGGAACGAAAAACTGTTTTTT. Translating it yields CASSQETGTGNEKLFF.

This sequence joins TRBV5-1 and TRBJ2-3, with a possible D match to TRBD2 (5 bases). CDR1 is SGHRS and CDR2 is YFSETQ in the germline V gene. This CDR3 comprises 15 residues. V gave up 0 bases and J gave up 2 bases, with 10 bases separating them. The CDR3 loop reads CASSLGTVITDTQYF. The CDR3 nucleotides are TGCGCCAGCAGCTTGGGGACTGTAATCACAGATACGCAGTATTTT.

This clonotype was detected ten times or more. The CDR3: CASSDRGWQFF. In nucleotides, the CDR3 is TGTGCCAGCAGTGACAGGGGCTGGCAGTTCTTC. V gene TRBV6-5 combines with J gene TRBJ2-1, with TRBD1 identical over 8 bases. CDR3 length equals 11 residues. CDR1 and CDR2 from the germline V gene are MNHEY and SVGAGI. Trimming cost V 5 bases and J 12 bases; bases outside gene matches: 3.

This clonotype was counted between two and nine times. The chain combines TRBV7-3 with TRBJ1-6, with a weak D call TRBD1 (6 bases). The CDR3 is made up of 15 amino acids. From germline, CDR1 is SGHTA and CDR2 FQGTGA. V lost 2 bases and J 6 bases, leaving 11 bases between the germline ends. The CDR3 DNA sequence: TGTGCCAGCAGCTTACGCGGACAGTTTAATTCACCCCTCCACTTT. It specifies CASSLRGQFNSPLHF.

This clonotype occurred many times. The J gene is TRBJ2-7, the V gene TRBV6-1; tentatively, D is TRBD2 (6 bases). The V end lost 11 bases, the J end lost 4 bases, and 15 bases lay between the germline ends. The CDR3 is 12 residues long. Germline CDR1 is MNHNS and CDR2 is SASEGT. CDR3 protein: CAGGLTQYEQYF. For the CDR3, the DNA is TGTGCCGGGGGACTTACTCAATACGAGCAGTACTTC.

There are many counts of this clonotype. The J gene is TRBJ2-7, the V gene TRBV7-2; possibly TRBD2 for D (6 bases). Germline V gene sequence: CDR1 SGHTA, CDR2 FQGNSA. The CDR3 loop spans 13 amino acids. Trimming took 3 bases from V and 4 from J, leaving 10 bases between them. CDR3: CASSLGGDYEQYF. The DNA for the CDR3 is TGTGCCAGCAGCTTGGGGGGAGATTACGAGCAGTACTTC. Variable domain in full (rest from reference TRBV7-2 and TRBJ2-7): GAGVSQSPSNKVTEKGKDVELRCDPISGHTALYWYRQSLGQGLEFLIYFQGNSAPDKSGLPSDRFSAERTGGSVSTLTIQRTQQEDSAVYLCASSLGGDYEQYFGPGTRLTVT.

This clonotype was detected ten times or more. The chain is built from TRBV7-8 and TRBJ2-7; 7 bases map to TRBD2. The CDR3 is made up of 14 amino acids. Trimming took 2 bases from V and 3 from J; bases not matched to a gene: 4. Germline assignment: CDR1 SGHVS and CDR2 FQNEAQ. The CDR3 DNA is TGTGCCAGCAGCTTACCCGGGGGGTTCTACGAGCAGTACTTC. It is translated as CASSLPGGFYEQYF.

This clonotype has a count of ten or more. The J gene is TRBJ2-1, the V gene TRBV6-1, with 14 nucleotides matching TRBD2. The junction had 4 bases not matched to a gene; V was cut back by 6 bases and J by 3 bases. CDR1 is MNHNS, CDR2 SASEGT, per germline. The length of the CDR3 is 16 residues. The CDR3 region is CASSWTSGGYYNEQFF. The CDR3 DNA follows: TGTGCCAGCAGCTGGACTAGCGGGGGGTACTACAATGAGCAGTTCTTC.

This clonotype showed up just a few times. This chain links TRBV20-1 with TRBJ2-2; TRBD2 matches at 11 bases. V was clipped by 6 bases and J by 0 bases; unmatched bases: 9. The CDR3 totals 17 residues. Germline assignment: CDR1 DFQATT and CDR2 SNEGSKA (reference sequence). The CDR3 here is CSAEVASGGSNTGELFF. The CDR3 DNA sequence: TGCAGTGCAGAGGTGGCTAGCGGGGGGTCGAACACCGGGGAGCTGTTTTTT.

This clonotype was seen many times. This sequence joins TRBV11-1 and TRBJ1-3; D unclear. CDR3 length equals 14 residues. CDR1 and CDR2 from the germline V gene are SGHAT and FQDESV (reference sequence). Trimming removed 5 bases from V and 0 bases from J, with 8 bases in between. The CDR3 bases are TGTGCCAGCAGCGGTGGCCTCTCTGGAAACACCATATATTTT. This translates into CASSGGLSGNTIYF.

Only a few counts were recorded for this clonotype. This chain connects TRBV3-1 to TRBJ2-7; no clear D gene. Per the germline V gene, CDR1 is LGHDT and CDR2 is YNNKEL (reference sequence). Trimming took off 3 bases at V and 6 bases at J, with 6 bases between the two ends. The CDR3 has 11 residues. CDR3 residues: CASSHQSEQYF. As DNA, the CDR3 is TGTGCCAGCAGCCATCAGAGCGAGCAGTACTTC.